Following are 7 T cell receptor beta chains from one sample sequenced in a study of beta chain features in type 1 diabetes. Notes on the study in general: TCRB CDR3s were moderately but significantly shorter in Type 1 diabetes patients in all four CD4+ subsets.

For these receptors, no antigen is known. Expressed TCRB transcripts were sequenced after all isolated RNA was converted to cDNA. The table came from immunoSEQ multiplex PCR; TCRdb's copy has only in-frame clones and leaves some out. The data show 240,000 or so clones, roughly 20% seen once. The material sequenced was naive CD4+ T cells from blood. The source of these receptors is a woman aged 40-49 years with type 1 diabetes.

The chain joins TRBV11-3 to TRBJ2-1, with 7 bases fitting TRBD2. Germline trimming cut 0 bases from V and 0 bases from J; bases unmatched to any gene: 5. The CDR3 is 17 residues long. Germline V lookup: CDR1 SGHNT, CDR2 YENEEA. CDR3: CASSLDRAGSSYNEQFF. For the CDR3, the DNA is TGTGCCAGCAGCTTAGATAGAGCGGGAAGCTCCTACAATGAGCAGTTCTTC.

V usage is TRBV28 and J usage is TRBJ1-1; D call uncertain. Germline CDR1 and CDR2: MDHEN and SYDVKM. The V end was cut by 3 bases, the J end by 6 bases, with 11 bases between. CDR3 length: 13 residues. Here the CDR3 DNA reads TGTGCCAGCAGTTTTGAGCCCCTGGCTGAAGCTTTCTTT. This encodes CASSFEPLAEAFF.

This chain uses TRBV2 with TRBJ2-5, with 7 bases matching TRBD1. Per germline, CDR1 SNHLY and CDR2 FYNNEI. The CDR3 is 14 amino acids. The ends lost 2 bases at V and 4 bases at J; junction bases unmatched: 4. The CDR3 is CASSESTGRETQYF. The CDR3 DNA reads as TGTGCCAGCAGTGAATCGACAGGGAGAGAGACCCAGTACTTC.

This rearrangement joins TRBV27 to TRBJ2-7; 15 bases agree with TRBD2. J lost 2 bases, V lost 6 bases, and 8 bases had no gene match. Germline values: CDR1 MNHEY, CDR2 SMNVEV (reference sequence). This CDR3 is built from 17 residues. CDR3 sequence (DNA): TGTGCCAGCAGCCCCGGACTAGCGGGAGGGCCAACCTACGAGCAGTACTTC. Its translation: CASSPGLAGGPTYEQYF.

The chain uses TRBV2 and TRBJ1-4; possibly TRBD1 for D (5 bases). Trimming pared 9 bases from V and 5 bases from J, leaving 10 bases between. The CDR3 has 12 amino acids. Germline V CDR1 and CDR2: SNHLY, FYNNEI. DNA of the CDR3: TGTGCCAGTATACAGGAGAATGAAAAACTGTTTTTT. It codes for CASIQENEKLFF.

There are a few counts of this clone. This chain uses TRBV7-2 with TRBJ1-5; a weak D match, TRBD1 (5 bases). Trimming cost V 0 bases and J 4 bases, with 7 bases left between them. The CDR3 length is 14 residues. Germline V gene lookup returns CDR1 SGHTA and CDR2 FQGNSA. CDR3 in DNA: TGTGCCAGCAGCTTAGCGACAGCTAATCAGCCCCAGCATTTT. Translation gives CASSLATANQPQHF.

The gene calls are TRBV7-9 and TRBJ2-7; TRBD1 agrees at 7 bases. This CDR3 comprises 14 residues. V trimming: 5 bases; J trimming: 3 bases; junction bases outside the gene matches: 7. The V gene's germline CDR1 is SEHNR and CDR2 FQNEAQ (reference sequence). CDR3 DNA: TGTGCCAGCAGCCCCCCGACAGGGAGCTACGAGCAGTACTTC. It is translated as CASSPPTGSYEQYF.